This T cell receptor (beta chain) derives from a study of early T cells in non-severe SARS-CoV-2 infection. Turning to the study itself: Sequencing targeted bulk RNA from unsorted whole blood, leaving chains unpaired.

Attachment of unique molecular identifiers was made to individual cDNA molecules. TCRdb reprocessed the 5' RACE reads with MiXCR, giving one entry per CDR3 protein. There are 98,000 or so distinct CDR3 sequences in the sample; around 10% occur only once, and about 5% lies in the top ten. Ten or more counts support this clonotype. Its antigen is not identified. Between the trimmed V and J ends, which lost 5 bases and 7 bases, there was a span of 20 bases. Germline CDR1 SGHTA, CDR2 FQGTGA. This CDR3 contains 16 residues. General observations from the study: Private and CD4 specificities were missed by VDJdb matching, skewed to anti-spike CD8.

The TCR originated in an adult who was a healthcare worker with PCR-confirmed SARS-CoV-2 infection or an uninfected control (not recorded which). The sample taken for sequencing was whole blood. This rearrangement joins TRBV7-3 to TRBJ2-2, with D possibly TRBD1 on 5 matching bases. DNA of the CDR3: TGTGCCAGCAGCGCGACAGCCCTAAAGGGGCACGGGGAGCTGTTTTTT. This translates into CASSATALKGHGELFF.